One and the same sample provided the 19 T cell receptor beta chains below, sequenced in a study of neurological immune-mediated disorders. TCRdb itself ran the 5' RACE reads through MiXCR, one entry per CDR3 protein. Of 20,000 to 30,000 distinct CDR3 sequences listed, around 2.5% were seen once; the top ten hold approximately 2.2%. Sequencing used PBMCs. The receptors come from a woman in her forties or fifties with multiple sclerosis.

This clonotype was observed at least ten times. The CDR3 bases are TGTGCCAGCAGCCAAACCGGGACTAGCGGGGGGCGAACCGGGGAGCTGTTTTTT. It translates to CASSQTGTSGGRTGELFF. V usage is TRBV7-2 and J usage is TRBJ2-2; 15 nucleotides line up with TRBD2. CDR1 and CDR2 (germline): SGHTA, FQGNSA. The J segment lost 5 bases and the V segment lost 5 bases, leaving 9 bases of the junction unmatched. This CDR3 has 18 amino acids. The full variable domain, with the rest looked up from reference TRBV7-2 and TRBJ2-2, is GAGVSQSPSNKVTEKGKDVELRCDPISGHTALYWYRQSLGQGLEFLIYFQGNSAPDKSGLPSDRFSAERTGGSVSTLTIQRTQQEDSAVYLCASSQTGTSGGRTGELFFGEGSRLTVL.

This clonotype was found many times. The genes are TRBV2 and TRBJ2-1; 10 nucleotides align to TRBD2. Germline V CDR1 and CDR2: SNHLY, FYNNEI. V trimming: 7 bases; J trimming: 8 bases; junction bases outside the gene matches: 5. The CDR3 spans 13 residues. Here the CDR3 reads CASKAGGSDEQFF. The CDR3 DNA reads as TGTGCCAGCAAAGCGGGGGGGTCCGATGAGCAGTTCTTC.

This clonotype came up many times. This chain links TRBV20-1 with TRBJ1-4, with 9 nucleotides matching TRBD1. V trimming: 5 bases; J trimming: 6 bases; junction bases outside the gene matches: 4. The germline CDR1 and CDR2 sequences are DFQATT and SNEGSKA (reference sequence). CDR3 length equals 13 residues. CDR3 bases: TGCAGTGCTCTTACAGGGGGCGATGAAAAACTGTTTTTT. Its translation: CSALTGGDEKLFF.

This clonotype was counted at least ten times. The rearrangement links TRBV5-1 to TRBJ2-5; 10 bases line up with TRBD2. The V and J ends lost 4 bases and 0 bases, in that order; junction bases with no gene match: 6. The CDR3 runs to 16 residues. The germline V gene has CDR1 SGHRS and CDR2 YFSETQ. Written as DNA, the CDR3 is TGCGCCAGCAGCCTCGGACTAGCGGACAACCAAGAGACCCAGTACTTC. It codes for CASSLGLADNQETQYF.

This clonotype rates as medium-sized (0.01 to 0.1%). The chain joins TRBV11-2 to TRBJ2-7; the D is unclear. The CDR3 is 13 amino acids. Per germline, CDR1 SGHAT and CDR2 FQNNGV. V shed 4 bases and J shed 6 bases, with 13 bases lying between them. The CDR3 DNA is TGTGCCAGCAGCTCTGTCCCTGGGTTCGAGCAGTACTTC. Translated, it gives CASSSVPGFEQYF. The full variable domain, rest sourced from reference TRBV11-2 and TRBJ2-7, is EAGVAQSPRYKIIEKRQSVAFWCNPISGHATLYWYQQILGQGPKLLIQFQNNGVVDDSQLPKDRFSAERLKGVDSTLKIQPAKLEDSAVYLCASSSVPGFEQYFGPGTRLTVT.

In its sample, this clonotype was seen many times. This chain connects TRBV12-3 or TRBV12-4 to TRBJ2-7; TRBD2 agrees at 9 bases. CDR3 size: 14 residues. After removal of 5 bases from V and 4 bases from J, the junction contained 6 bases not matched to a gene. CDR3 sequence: CASSPGLASYEQYF. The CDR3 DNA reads TGTGCCAGCAGTCCTGGACTAGCGTCTTACGAGCAGTACTTC.

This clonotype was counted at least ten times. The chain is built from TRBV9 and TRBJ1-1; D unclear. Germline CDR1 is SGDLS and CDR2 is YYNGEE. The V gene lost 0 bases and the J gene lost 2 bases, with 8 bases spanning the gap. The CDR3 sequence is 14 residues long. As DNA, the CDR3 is TGTGCCAGCAGCGTAGTTGCAGAAAACACTGAAGCTTTCTTT. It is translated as CASSVVAENTEAFF.

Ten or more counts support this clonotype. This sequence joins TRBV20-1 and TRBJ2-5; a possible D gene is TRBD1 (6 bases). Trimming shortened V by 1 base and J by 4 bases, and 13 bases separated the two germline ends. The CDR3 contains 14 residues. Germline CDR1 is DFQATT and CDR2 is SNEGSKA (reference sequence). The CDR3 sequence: CSARVWAGAETQYF. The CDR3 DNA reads TGCAGTGCTAGAGTCTGGGCAGGGGCAGAGACCCAGTACTTC.

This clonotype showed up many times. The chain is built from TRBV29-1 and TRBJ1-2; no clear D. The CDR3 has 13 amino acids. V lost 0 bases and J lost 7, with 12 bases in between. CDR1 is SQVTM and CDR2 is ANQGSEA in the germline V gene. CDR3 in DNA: TGCAGCGTTGAAGATCGGGTTTCGAGTGGCTACACCTTC. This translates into CSVEDRVSSGYTF.

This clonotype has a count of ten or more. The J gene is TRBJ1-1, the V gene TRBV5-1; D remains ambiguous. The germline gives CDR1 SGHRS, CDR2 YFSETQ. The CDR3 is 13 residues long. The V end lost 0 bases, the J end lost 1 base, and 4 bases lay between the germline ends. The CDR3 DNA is TGCGCCAGCAGCTTGGGGGAGAACACTGAAGCTTTCTTT. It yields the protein CASSLGENTEAFF.

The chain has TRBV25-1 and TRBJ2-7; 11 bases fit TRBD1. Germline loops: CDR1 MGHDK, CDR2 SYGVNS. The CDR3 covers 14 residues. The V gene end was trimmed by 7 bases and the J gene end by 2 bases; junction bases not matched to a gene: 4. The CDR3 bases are TGTGCCAGCAATGCGGGACAGGGGGCCTACGAGCAGTACTTC. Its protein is CASNAGQGAYEQYF.

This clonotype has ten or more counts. The CDR3 region is CASSLTDTRNEKLFF. For the CDR3, the DNA is TGTGCCAGCAGCTTAACAGACACCCGGAATGAAAAACTGTTTTTT. The genes are TRBV11-2 and TRBJ1-4; D is unclear. V lost 2 bases, J lost 5 bases, and 12 bases lay in between. CDR1 and CDR2 (germline): SGHAT, FQNNGV. CDR3 length: 15 residues. The full variable domain, rest sourced from reference TRBV11-2 and TRBJ1-4, is EAGVAQSPRYKIIEKRQSVAFWCNPISGHATLYWYQQILGQGPKLLIQFQNNGVVDDSQLPKDRFSAERLKGVDSTLKIQPAKLEDSAVYLCASSLTDTRNEKLFFGSGTQLSVL.

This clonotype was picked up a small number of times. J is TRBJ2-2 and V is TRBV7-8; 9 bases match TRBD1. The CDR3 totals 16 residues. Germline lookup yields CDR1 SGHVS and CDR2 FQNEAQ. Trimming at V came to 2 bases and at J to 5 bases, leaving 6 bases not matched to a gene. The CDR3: CASSLRTGALTGELFF. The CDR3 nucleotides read TGTGCCAGCAGCTTAAGGACAGGGGCATTGACCGGGGAGCTGTTTTTT. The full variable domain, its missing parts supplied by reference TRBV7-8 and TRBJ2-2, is GAGVSQSPRYKVAKRGQDVALRCDPISGHVSLFWYQQALGQGPEFLTYFQNEAQLDKSGLPSDRFFAERPEGSVSTLKIQRTQQEDSAVYLCASSLRTGALTGELFFGEGSRLTVL.

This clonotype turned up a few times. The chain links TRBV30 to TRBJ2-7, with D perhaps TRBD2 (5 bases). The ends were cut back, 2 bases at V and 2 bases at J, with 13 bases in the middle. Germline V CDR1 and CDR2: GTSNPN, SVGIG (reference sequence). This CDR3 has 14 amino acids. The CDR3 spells CAWSRTGVPYEQYF. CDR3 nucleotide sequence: TGTGCCTGGAGTAGGACTGGGGTCCCCTACGAGCAGTACTTC.

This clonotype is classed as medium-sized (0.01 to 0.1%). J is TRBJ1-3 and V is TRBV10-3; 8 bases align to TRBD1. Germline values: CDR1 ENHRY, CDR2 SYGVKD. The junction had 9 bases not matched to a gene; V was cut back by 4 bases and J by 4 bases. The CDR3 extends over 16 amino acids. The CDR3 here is CAISVPPTGDGNTIYF. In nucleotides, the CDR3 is TGTGCCATCAGTGTCCCTCCGACAGGGGACGGAAACACCATATATTTT.

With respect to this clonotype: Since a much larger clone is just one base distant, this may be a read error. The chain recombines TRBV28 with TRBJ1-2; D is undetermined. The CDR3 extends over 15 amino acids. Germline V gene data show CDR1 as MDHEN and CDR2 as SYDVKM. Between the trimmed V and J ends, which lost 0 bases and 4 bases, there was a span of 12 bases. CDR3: CASSLWADISYGYTF. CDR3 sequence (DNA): TGTGCCAGCAGTTTATGGGCCGATATTTCCTATGGCTACACCTTC.

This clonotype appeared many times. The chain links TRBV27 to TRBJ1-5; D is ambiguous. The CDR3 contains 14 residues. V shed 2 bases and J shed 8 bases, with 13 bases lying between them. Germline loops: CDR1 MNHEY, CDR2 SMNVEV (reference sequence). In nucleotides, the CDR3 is TGTGCCAGCAGTTTACTGGGCGGATATAAGCCCCAGCATTTT. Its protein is CASSLLGGYKPQHF.

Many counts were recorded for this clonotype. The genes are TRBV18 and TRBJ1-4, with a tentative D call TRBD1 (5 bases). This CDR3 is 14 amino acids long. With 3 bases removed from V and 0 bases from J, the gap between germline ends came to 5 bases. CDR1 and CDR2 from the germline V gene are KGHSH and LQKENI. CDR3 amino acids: CASSPGATNEKLFF. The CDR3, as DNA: TGTGCCAGCTCACCGGGGGCAACTAATGAAAAACTGTTTTTT.

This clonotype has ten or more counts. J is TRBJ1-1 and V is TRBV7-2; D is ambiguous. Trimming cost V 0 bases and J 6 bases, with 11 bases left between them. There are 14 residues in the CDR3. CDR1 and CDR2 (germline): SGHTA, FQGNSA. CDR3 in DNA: TGTGCCAGCAGCTTAGCGTATGGGTTGCCTGAAGCTTTCTTT. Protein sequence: CASSLAYGLPEAFF.